This T cell receptor (beta chain) was captured by sequencing in a study of blood T cell repertoires in COVID-19. Study-wide context: The study drew acute and convalescent COVID-19 samples from the United States, Italy and Spain.

Assay: immunoSEQ multiplex PCR; the TCRdb copy retains only in-frame clones and omits some. The table lists around 300,000 clones, approximately 88% of them singletons. V was pared by 8 bases and J by 1 base, with 4 bases of the junction left unmatched. Germline V CDR1 and CDR2: SNHLY, FYNNEI. The CDR3 sequence is 13 residues long. The V gene is TRBV2, the J gene TRBJ1-1, with 7 bases that match TRBD1. This sequence originates from a woman in her twenties or thirties with COVID-19, enrolled during active disease. The specimen sequenced was peripheral blood. CDR3 protein: CASARTGNTEAFF. CDR3 sequence (DNA): TGTGCCAGCGCTCGGACAGGGAACACTGAAGCTTTCTTT.